One and the same sample provided the 17 T cell receptor beta chains below, sequenced in a study of shared clonotypes between healthy human individuals. Here immunoSEQ multiplex PCR was the method, and the copy in TCRdb shows in-frame clones only, minus some. The sample has about 2.2 million clones; about 94% are singletons. The naive CD8 subset, CD45RO-negative cells positively selected for CCR7, excluded terminally differentiated effector memory CD45RA+ cells. Sequencing used naive CD8+ T cells from PBMCs. The origin of the receptors is a man in his late teens or twenties in good health. Some clones in this sample may be carry-over from other donors' samples.

This clone was counted a single time. V gene TRBV6-4 combines with J gene TRBJ2-1; 11 positions agree with TRBD2. This CDR3 region has 20 residues. With 5 bases clipped from V and 0 bases from J, the junction kept 15 bases outside the gene matches. Germline lookup yields CDR1 MRHNA and CDR2 SNTAGT. The CDR3 nucleotides read TGTGCCAGCAGTCCAACTCCGGGACTAGCGGTTCAAAGCTCCTACAATGAGCAGTTCTTC. It translates to CASSPTPGLAVQSSYNEQFF.

The V gene is TRBV18, the J gene TRBJ1-1; the D gene is possibly TRBD1 (5 bases). Germline-derived CDR1 and CDR2 are KGHSH and LQKENI. The CDR3 is 19 residues long. V lost 3 bases and J 5 bases, leaving 28 bases between the germline ends. The chain's CDR3 is CASSPRLAGGSAKNTEAFF. The DNA of the CDR3 is TGTGCCAGCTCACCTCGTTTGGCTGGGGGAAGTGCGAAGAATACTGAAGCTTTCTTT.

The J gene is TRBJ1-5, the V gene TRBV2; no clear D. Germline loops: CDR1 SNHLY, CDR2 FYNNEI. The CDR3 sequence is 13 residues long. V dropped 6 bases and J dropped 4 bases, with 10 bases sitting between them. In DNA, the CDR3 is TGTGCCAGCAGCGCGTACGTAAATCAGCCCCAGCATTTT. As protein: CASSAYVNQPQHF. The full variable domain, rest sourced from reference TRBV2 and TRBJ1-5, is EPEVTQTPSHQVTQMGQEVILRCVPISNHLYFYWYRQILGQKVEFLVSFYNNEISEKSEIFDDQFSVERPDGSNFTLKIRSTKLEDSAMYFCASSAYVNQPQHFGDGTRLSIL.

V and J are TRBV6-7 and TRBJ2-5, with 8 bases that match TRBD2. TRBV6-7 counts as an open reading frame of uncertain function. The CDR3 length is 14 residues. Unmatched junction bases numbered 6, after V lost 5 bases and J lost 4 bases. CDR3 DNA sequence: TGTGCCAGCAGTCCGCGGACTAGCATAGAGACCCAGTACTTC. Encoded protein: CASSPRTSIETQYF.

The chain employs TRBV6-5 and TRBJ1-3; weak D call: TRBD1 (5 bases). There are 15 residues in the CDR3. Trimming stripped 6 bases from V and 2 bases from J, with 14 bases between. Germline V gene lookup returns CDR1 MNHEY and CDR2 SVGAGI. CDR3 loop: CASSPTELTGNTIYF. DNA for the CDR3: TGTGCCAGCAGCCCGACAGAGCTTACTGGAAACACCATATATTTT.

This clone has just one count. V usage is TRBV7-9 and J usage is TRBJ1-5, with D possibly TRBD1 on 6 matching bases. CDR3 size: 15 residues. Trimming pared 4 bases from V and 5 bases from J, leaving 15 bases between. The germline V gene has CDR1 SEHNR and CDR2 FQNEAQ (reference sequence). The CDR3 region is CASSYTGMRDQPQHF. The CDR3 DNA follows: TGTGCCAGCAGCTACACAGGGATGAGGGATCAGCCCCAGCATTTT.

This chain links TRBV6-1 with TRBJ2-3, with a weak D call TRBD1 (6 bases). The germline gives CDR1 MNHNS, CDR2 SASEGT. This CDR3 comprises 15 residues. Between the trimmed V and J ends, which lost 6 bases and 4 bases, there was a span of 17 bases. The CDR3 here is CASRFTGRSADTQYF. The CDR3 DNA follows: TGTGCCAGCAGGTTCACAGGGAGATCCGCAGATACGCAGTATTTT.

The chain links TRBV7-3 to TRBJ2-3; the D is unclear. The V end was cut by 5 bases, the J end by 2 bases, with 11 bases between. Germline V gene sequence: CDR1 SGHTA, CDR2 FQGTGA. The length of the CDR3 is 14 residues. CDR3 sequence reads: CASSPANPTDTQYF. CDR3 coding DNA: TGTGCCAGCAGCCCAGCAAATCCCACAGATACGCAGTATTTT. Using reference TRBV7-3 and TRBJ2-3 for the parts outside the CDR3, the full variable domain is GAGVSQTPSNKVTEKGKYVELRCDPISGHTALYWYRQSLGQGPEFLIYFQGTGAADDSGLPNDRFFAVRPEGSVSTLKIQRTERGDSAVYLCASSPANPTDTQYFGPGTRLTVL.

The chain couples TRBV9 to TRBJ2-3, with 11 bases fitting TRBD1. This CDR3 contains 13 residues. V dropped 7 bases and J dropped 6; count of bases not matched to a gene: 4. The germline gives CDR1 SGDLS, CDR2 YYNGEE. The CDR3 sequence: CASGQGAVDTQYF. The DNA for the CDR3 is TGTGCCAGCGGACAGGGGGCTGTGGATACGCAGTATTTT.

The chain carries TRBV9 and TRBJ2-2; maybe TRBD1 (6 bases). The CDR3 extends over 17 amino acids. V lost 0 bases, J lost 0 bases, and 12 bases lay in between. Germline V gene lookup returns CDR1 SGDLS and CDR2 YYNGEE. The CDR3: CASSVARDKPNTGELFF. The CDR3 DNA is TGTGCCAGCAGCGTAGCCCGGGACAAACCGAACACCGGGGAGCTGTTTTTT.

The chain combines TRBV28 with TRBJ2-1; D is possibly TRBD2 (6 bases). Germline values: CDR1 MDHEN, CDR2 SYDVKM. The CDR3 totals 14 residues. DNA for the CDR3: TGTGTCAGTGACACGGGAGATCACCCTAATGAGCAGTTCTTC. Protein: CVSDTGDHPNEQFF. Combining the CDR3 with reference TRBV28 and TRBJ2-1 gives the whole variable domain DVKVTQSSRYLVKRTGEKVFLECVQDMDHENMFWYRQDPGLGLRLIYFSYDVKMKEKGDIPEGYSVSREKKERFSLILESASTNQTSMYLCVSDTGDHPNEQFFGPGTRLTVL.

V gene TRBV28 combines with J gene TRBJ2-7; 7 bases fit TRBD1. CDR1 is MDHEN, CDR2 SYDVKM, per germline. The V and J ends lost 7 bases and 5 bases, in that order; junction bases with no gene match: 11. This CDR3 has 14 amino acids. The CDR3 loop reads CASIDPSRGNEQYF. The CDR3 nucleotides are TGTGCCAGCATTGACCCTTCCAGGGGGAACGAGCAGTACTTC.

The chain employs TRBV9 and TRBJ1-2; the match to TRBD1 covers 8 bases. Per the germline V gene, CDR1 is SGDLS and CDR2 is YYNGEE. Trimming took 5 bases from V and 7 from J; bases not matched to a gene: 10. This CDR3 contains 14 residues. CDR3 sequence (DNA): TGTGCCAGCAGTGCCAACAGGGGGAATCTTGGCTACACCTTC. Translating gives CASSANRGNLGYTF.

This chain joins TRBV5-1 and TRBJ2-1, with a weak D call TRBD2 (6 bases). The CDR3 is made up of 11 amino acids. Germline loops: CDR1 SGHRS, CDR2 YFSETQ. The V end was cut by 4 bases, the J end by 8 bases, with 7 bases between. This CDR3 is CASSGGDEQFF. The DNA for the CDR3 is TGCGCCAGCAGCGGCGGGGATGAGCAGTTCTTC.

The chain links TRBV5-1 to TRBJ2-7; 7 positions match TRBD2. The CDR3 is made up of 13 amino acids. Germline CDR1 reads SGHRS; CDR2 reads YFSETQ. V shed 2 bases and J 4 bases; nucleotides not matched to a gene: 3. This chain's CDR3 is CASSLISGYEQYF. The DNA of the CDR3 is TGCGCCAGCAGCTTAATTAGCGGGTACGAGCAGTACTTC.

This chain links TRBV6-6 with TRBJ2-1, with no clear D. The CDR3 runs 13 residues. The germline gives CDR1 MNHNY, CDR2 SVGAGI (reference sequence). Trimming removed 7 bases from V and 2 bases from J, with 9 bases in between. The CDR3 coding sequence is TGTGCCAGCATCTCGGCGGCCTACAATGAGCAGTTCTTC. Residues: CASISAAYNEQFF.

The rearrangement joins TRBV27 to TRBJ2-2, with 13 bases fitting TRBD2. After removal of 5 bases from V and 4 bases from J, the junction contained 10 bases not matched to a gene. Germline V gives CDR1 MNHEY, CDR2 SMNVEV (reference sequence). This CDR3 is built from 18 residues. DNA of the CDR3: TGTGCCAGCAGTCCGATACTAGCGGGAGGGCCAGGCACCGGGGAGCTGTTTTTT. This codes for CASSPILAGGPGTGELFF.